The clone carrying this T cell receptor (beta chain) was detected once. Its antigen is unidentified. This entry is derived from a study of shared clonotypes between healthy human individuals. The overall study: The plates for each donor numbered three CD4 naive, three CD4 memory, two CD8 naive and one CD8 memory. Study-wide results and caveats: Sequencing depth was predicted to influence how clonotypes are shared among donors. Researchers sampled only blood; tissue repertoires likely differ.

At deep level, the assay was performed. Some clones are missing from TCRdb's copy, which holds only in-frame ones; the method was immunoSEQ multiplex PCR. This sample has more than 2,000,000 clones, with roughly 92% found just once. CDR3 length: 15 amino acids. With 5 bases removed from V and 1 base from J, the gap between germline ends came to 11 bases. The germline CDR1 and CDR2 sequences are MDHEN and SYDVKM. The sample consisted of naive CD4+ T cells sorted from blood. Stated subset: CD45RA+ positively selected. The receptor's source is a man younger than 35 in good health. V usage is TRBV28 and J usage is TRBJ2-2; D gene unclear. For the CDR3, the DNA is TGTGCCAGCAGTCTCCGATCGTTGAACACCGGGGAGCTGTTTTTT. Encoded protein: CASSLRSLNTGELFF.